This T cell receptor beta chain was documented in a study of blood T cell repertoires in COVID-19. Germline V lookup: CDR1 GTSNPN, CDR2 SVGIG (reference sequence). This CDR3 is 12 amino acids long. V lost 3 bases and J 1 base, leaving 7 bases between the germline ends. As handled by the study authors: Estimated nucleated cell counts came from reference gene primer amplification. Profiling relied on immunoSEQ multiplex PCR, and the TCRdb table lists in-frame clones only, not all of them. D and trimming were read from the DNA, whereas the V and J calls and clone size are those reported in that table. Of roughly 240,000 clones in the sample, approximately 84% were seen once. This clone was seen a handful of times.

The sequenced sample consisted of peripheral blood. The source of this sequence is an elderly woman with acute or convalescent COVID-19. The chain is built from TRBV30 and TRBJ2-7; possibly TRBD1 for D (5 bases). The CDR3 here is CAWSQGSYEQYF. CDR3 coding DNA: TGTGCCTGGAGCCAGGGATCCTACGAGCAGTACTTC.